Shown below are 21 T cell receptor beta chains from a single sample sequenced in a study of response to subunit inactivated influenza vaccine. TCRdb re-called the RT-PCR reads with MiXCR, one entry per CDR3 protein. The sample lists 500,000 to 600,000 distinct CDR3 sequences; about 17% were seen once. Sequenced material: CD4+ T cells sorted from PBMCs, taken less than 30 months after vaccination. Receptor source: a man aged 50 to 75 who received an inactivated influenza vaccine.

The chain uses TRBV28 and TRBJ2-3; TRBD1 might be the D (6 bases). The CDR3 consists of 14 residues. Germline-derived CDR1 and CDR2 are MDHEN and SYDVKM. V was shortened by 4 bases and J by 2 bases, with 10 bases between the two germline ends. CDR3: CASSSGGHTDTQYF. For the CDR3, the DNA is TGTGCCAGCAGTTCTGGGGGCCACACAGATACGCAGTATTTT.

In this sample, this clonotype turned up many times. J is TRBJ2-7 and V is TRBV14; D remains ambiguous. The germline gives CDR1 SGHDN, CDR2 FVKESK. Trimming pared 4 bases from V and 3 bases from J, leaving 13 bases between. CDR3 length equals 14 residues. In DNA, the CDR3 is TGTGCCAGCAGCCCACCTGGACGGAGCTACGAGCAGTACTTC. Translated, it gives CASSPPGRSYEQYF.

This clonotype occurred a few times. V usage is TRBV29-1 and J usage is TRBJ2-7; possible D gene TRBD2, 6 bases. CDR1 SQVTM and CDR2 ANQGSEA come from the germline V gene. The length of the CDR3 is 11 residues. Trimming took 5 bases from V and 1 from J, leaving 6 bases between them. The CDR3 sequence is CSVRGSYEQYF. In nucleotides, the CDR3 is TGCAGCGTTCGGGGGTCCTACGAGCAGTACTTC.

V gene TRBV7-2 combines with J gene TRBJ2-1, with 12 nucleotides matching TRBD2. In germline, CDR1 is SGHTA, CDR2 FQGNSA. Germline trimming cut 5 bases from V and 10 bases from J; bases unmatched to any gene: 9. This CDR3 is built from 15 residues. CDR3 nucleotide sequence: TGTGCCAGCAGCCGGACTAGCGGGGTCTACCTGGAGCAGTTCTTC. Translation: CASSRTSGVYLEQFF.

V usage is TRBV10-3 and J usage is TRBJ2-5; tentative D call: TRBD2 (6 bases). The CDR3 sequence is 14 residues long. Between the trimmed V and J ends, which lost 0 bases and 5 bases, there was a span of 10 bases. Germline V gene lookup returns CDR1 ENHRY and CDR2 SYGVKD. CDR3: CAISESEGTETQYF. Written as DNA, the CDR3 is TGTGCCATCAGTGAGTCGGAGGGGACGGAGACCCAGTACTTC.

The V gene is TRBV9, the J gene TRBJ2-3; TRBD1 might be the D (6 bases). V shed 4 bases and J shed 3 bases, with 18 bases lying between them. CDR1 SGDLS and CDR2 YYNGEE come from the germline V gene. The CDR3 has 16 amino acids. CDR3 sequence reads: CASSFDLQGRTDTQYF. The DNA for the CDR3 is TGTGCCAGCAGCTTCGACCTACAGGGTCGTACAGATACGCAGTATTTT.

This clonotype was observed a few times. The chain uses TRBV20-1 and TRBJ1-1; TRBD1 is a possible D gene (6 bases). This CDR3 is 14 amino acids long. Trimming left V 3 bases short and J 4 bases short, with 15 bases between. CDR1 and CDR2 (germline): DFQATT, SNEGSKA (reference sequence). CDR3 loop: CSASIGGAGTEAFF. DNA of the CDR3: TGCAGTGCTAGTATTGGGGGCGCGGGCACTGAAGCTTTCTTT.

This chain joins TRBV20-1 and TRBJ1-5, with a possible D match to TRBD1 (5 bases). The V end was cut by 0 bases, the J end by 2 bases, with 14 bases between. The CDR3 length is 16 residues. Germline V gene lookup returns CDR1 DFQATT and CDR2 SNEGSKA (reference sequence). CDR3 in DNA: TGCAGTGCTAGAGAGGCAGGGAGGCGACGCAATCAGCCCCAGCATTTT. This gives the protein CSAREAGRRRNQPQHF.

The rearrangement uses TRBV5-1 and TRBJ1-1; TRBD1 is a possible D gene (6 bases). V lost 0 bases and J 3 bases, leaving 6 bases between the germline ends. The V gene's germline CDR1 is SGHRS and CDR2 YFSETQ. This CDR3 region has 13 residues. CDR3 protein: CASSLGTDTEAFF. DNA of the CDR3: TGCGCCAGCAGCTTGGGGACAGACACTGAAGCTTTCTTT.

This clonotype was seen repeatedly, ten times or more. The genes are TRBV29-1 and TRBJ2-4; the D is unclear. The germline CDR1 and CDR2 sequences are SQVTM and ANQGSEA. V was shortened by 2 bases and J by 0 bases, with 2 bases between the two germline ends. This CDR3 contains 12 residues. CDR3 in amino acids: CSVEIAKNIQYF. The DNA of the CDR3 is TGCAGCGTTGAAATAGCCAAAAACATTCAGTACTTC.

CDR3 nucleotides: TGTGCCACCTATGAGGGGGGAACGAGCACAGATACGCAGTATTTT. This sequence encodes CATYEGGTSTDTQYF. This chain uses TRBV12-3 or TRBV12-4 with TRBJ2-3, with D perhaps matching TRBD1 or TRBD2 (6 bases each). The CDR3 consists of 15 residues. V gave up 10 bases and J gave up 0 bases, with 17 bases separating them.

This clonotype was picked up a small number of times. This chain links TRBV11-2 with TRBJ2-5; D uncertain. The CDR3 covers 15 residues. V lost 1 base and J lost 5, with 14 bases in between. Germline CDR1 SGHAT, CDR2 FQNNGV. In nucleotides, the CDR3 is TGTGCCAGCAGCTTAGCCCCGGATGTCTGGGAGACCCAGTACTTC. This sequence encodes CASSLAPDVWETQYF.

Ten or more counts support this clonotype. The chain employs TRBV6-2 or TRBV6-3 and TRBJ2-4; D is possibly TRBD1 (6 bases). CDR3 length: 12 residues. Trimming pared 4 bases from V and 10 bases from J, leaving 11 bases between. Germline CDR1 reads MNHEY; CDR2 reads SVGEGT. CDR3 coding DNA: TGTGCCAGCAGTTCTCAGGACAGTATTCAGTACTTC. Translated, it gives CASSSQDSIQYF.

As DNA, the CDR3 is TGTGCCAGCAGCTTTGGAGGGGGGGGCAATGAGCAGTTCTTC. Its translation is CASSFGGGGNEQFF. The V call is TRBV7-3, the J call TRBJ2-1; maybe TRBD2 (7 bases). V was trimmed by 3 bases and J by 6 bases, leaving 12 bases between them. Germline V gives CDR1 SGHTA, CDR2 FQGTGA. The CDR3 loop spans 14 amino acids.

This clonotype was detected only a few times. This chain connects TRBV20-1 to TRBJ2-7; 10 nucleotides agree with TRBD2. V lost 4 bases to trimming and J lost 4 bases; unmatched junction nucleotides: 10. The CDR3 consists of 15 residues. CDR1 is DFQATT, CDR2 SNEGSKA, per germline (reference sequence). The CDR3 reads CSAKRAGGPEYEQYF. The CDR3 bases are TGCAGTGCTAAGAGAGCGGGAGGGCCTGAATACGAGCAGTACTTC.

The rearrangement joins TRBV14 to TRBJ2-1, with no clear D. CDR3 length: 14 amino acids. Germline CDR1 reads SGHDN; CDR2 reads FVKESK. The V and J ends lost 1 base and 2 bases respectively, with 6 bases between them. CDR3: CASSQGSAYNEQFF. CDR3 in DNA: TGTGCCAGCAGCCAAGGGTCAGCCTACAATGAGCAGTTCTTC.

This clonotype was counted only a few times. The V and J genes are TRBV4-2 and TRBJ2-3; D unclear. CDR1 and CDR2 (germline): LGHNA, YNFKEQ. V was shortened by 1 base and J by 4 bases, with 6 bases between the two germline ends. The CDR3 consists of 13 residues. CDR3 DNA: TGTGCCAGCAGCCAAGGTCTCCCAGATACGCAGTATTTT. Translation gives CASSQGLPDTQYF.

The table lists this clonotype with a few counts. This chain connects TRBV7-2 to TRBJ2-2, with D unresolved. V was shortened by 5 bases and J by 3 bases, with 4 bases between the two germline ends. The CDR3 has 12 amino acids. Germline V gene sequence: CDR1 SGHTA, CDR2 FQGNSA. The CDR3 sequence: CASSMDTGELFF. The CDR3 region has the DNA TGTGCCAGCAGCATGGACACCGGGGAGCTGTTTTTT.

This clonotype was seen ten or more times. V is TRBV25-1 and J is TRBJ2-1, with unresolved D. Looked up from germline, CDR1 is MGHDK and CDR2 is SYGVNS. The V end lost 4 bases, the J end lost 6 bases, and 4 bases lay between the germline ends. This CDR3 is built from 11 residues. CDR3 nucleotides: TGTGCCAGCAGTGGAGTCAATGAGCAGTTCTTC. The encoded protein is CASSGVNEQFF.

The chain employs TRBV29-1 and TRBJ2-5, with TRBD2 matching 13 bases. Germline V gives CDR1 SQVTM, CDR2 ANQGSEA. This CDR3 region has 12 residues. J gave up 7 bases and V 8 bases, and 4 bases lay outside the gene matches. CDR3 in amino acids: CSTRTSGRTQYF. The CDR3 DNA follows: TGCAGCACCCGGACTAGCGGGAGGACCCAGTACTTC. Looking up the rest from reference TRBV29-1 and TRBJ2-5 gives the full variable domain: SAVISQKPSRDICQRGTSLTIQCQVDSQVTMMFWYRQQPGQSLTLIATANQGSEATYESGFVIDKFPISRPNLTFSTLTVSNMSPEDSSIYLCSTRTSGRTQYFGPGTRLLVL.

This clonotype was counted between two and nine times. The J gene is TRBJ2-3, the V gene TRBV4-2, with a possible D match to TRBD1 (6 bases). Germline-derived CDR1 and CDR2 are LGHNA and YNFKEQ. Between the trimmed V and J ends, which lost 0 bases and 2 bases, there was a span of 15 bases. This CDR3 has 17 residues. This chain's CDR3 is CASSQEARVGATDTQYF. As DNA, the CDR3 is TGTGCCAGCAGCCAAGAGGCGCGGGTGGGGGCCACAGATACGCAGTATTTT.